This TCR beta chain is drawn from a study of beta chain features in type 1 diabetes. Since all of the isolated RNA was reverse transcribed, expressed TCRB transcripts were what got sequenced. Sequencing used immunoSEQ multiplex PCR; TCRdb keeps in-frame clones, though not all of them. In the table there are tens of thousands of clones, over 50% of which are singletons. The CDR3 runs 13 residues. The germline V and J ends were trimmed by 1 base and 5 bases, with 6 bases remaining between them. Germline V CDR1 and CDR2: SGHTA, FQGNSA. This chain joins TRBV7-2 and TRBJ1-5; D gene ambiguous. The sample comprised Tregs from blood. This receptor was obtained from a woman between 18 and 29 years old in good health. CDR3 bases: TGTGCCAGCAGCTTAGACAGTTATCAGCCCCAGCATTTT. It translates to CASSLDSYQPQHF.